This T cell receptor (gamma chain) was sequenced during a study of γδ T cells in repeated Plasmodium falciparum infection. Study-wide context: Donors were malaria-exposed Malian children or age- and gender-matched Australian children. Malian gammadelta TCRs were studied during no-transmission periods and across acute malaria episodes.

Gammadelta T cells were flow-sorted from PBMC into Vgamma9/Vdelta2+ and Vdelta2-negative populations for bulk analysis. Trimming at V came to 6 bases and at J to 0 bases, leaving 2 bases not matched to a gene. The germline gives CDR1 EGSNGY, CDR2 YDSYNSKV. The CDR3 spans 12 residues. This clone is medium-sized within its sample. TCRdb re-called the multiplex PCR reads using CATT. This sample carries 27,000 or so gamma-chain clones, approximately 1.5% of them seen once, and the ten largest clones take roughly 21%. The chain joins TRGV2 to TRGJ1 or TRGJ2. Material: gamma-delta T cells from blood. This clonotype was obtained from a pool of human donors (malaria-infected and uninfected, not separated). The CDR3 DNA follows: TGTGCCACCTGGACGAATTATTATAAGAAACTCTTT. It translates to CATWTNYYKKLF.